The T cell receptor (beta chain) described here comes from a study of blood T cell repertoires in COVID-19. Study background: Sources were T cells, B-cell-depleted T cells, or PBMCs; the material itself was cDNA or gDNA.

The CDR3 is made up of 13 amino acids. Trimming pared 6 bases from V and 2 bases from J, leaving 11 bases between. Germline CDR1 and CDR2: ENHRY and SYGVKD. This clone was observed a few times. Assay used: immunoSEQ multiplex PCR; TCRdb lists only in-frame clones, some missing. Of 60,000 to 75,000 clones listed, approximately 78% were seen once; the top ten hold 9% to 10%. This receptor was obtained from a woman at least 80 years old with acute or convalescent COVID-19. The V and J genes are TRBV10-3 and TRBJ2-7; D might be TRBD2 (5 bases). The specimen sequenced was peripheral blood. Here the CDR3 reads CAIRGGLAYEQYF. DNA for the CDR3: TGTGCCATCAGAGGCGGACTCGCCTACGAGCAGTACTTC.